This T cell receptor beta chain was recovered during a study of cytomegalovirus exposure and HLA in healthy donors. PCR primers comprised 60 Vbeta and 13 Jbeta primers. Here immunoSEQ multiplex PCR was the method, and the copy in TCRdb shows in-frame clones only, minus some. The table lists some 120,000 clones, 79% of them singletons. CDR1 is MDHEN, CDR2 SYDVKM, per germline. CDR3 length: 14 residues. Trimming cost V 3 bases and J 6 bases; bases outside gene matches: 5. The sequence came from a man aged 25-45 years in good health and CMV-seropositive. The specimen was PBMCs. The chain employs TRBV28 and TRBJ2-7; TRBD2 aligns across 10 bases. Written as DNA, the CDR3 is TGTGCCAGCAGTTTCGAGCTAGCGGGGGTCGAGCAGTACTTC. Translated: CASSFELAGVEQYF.